Listed here is a single T cell receptor (beta chain). Antigen specificity is unknown. The PCR ran on 60 Vbeta and 13 Jbeta primers. Here immunoSEQ multiplex PCR was the method, and the copy in TCRdb shows in-frame clones only, minus some. This table has some 150,000 clones, around four fifths appearing once. This sample was included in a study of cytomegalovirus exposure and HLA in healthy donors. When sampled, the donors appeared nominally healthy, though they likely had unrecorded immune exposures. Per germline, CDR1 ENHRY and CDR2 SYGVKD. The CDR3 sequence is 14 residues long. V lost 6 bases, J lost 2 bases, and 6 bases stayed unmatched. Points from the study as a whole: There was a cluster of highly shared sequence variants that was likely a sequencing artifact. The study put 150 to 200 TCR beta chains on its list as cytomegalovirus-associated.

Sequencing was carried out using PBMCs. The TCR was taken from a woman in her forties or fifties in good health and CMV-seronegative. The genes are TRBV10-3 and TRBJ2-7; TRBD2 matches 8 bases. This CDR3 reads CAIRGSGSTYEQYF. Written as DNA, the CDR3 is TGTGCCATCAGGGGAAGCGGGAGTACCTACGAGCAGTACTTC.